The 30 T cell receptor beta chains in this list originate from one sample, sequenced in a study of T-cell reconstitution after alpha-beta-depleted transplantation in children. Unique molecular identifiers tagged the TCRbeta library. TCRdb itself ran the PCR reads through MiXCR, one entry per CDR3 protein. The sample lists 200,000 or so distinct CDR3 sequences, about 8.2% occurring once. The material was PBMCs, mostly from graft donor cells, obtained 360 days after TCRalphabeta/CD19-depleted stem cell transplant. The receptors were sampled from a male patient between 2 and 10 years old who had a stem cell transplant for acute myeloid leukemia, so the T cells may come from the graft donor.

This chain links TRBV12-5 with TRBJ2-1; D not certain. Trimming cost V 2 bases and J 5 bases, with 16 bases left between them. CDR3 length equals 16 residues. The germline V gene has CDR1 LGHNT and CDR2 FRNRAP. CDR3 nucleotide sequence: TGTGCTAGTGGTTTGTGGGCCGCTTCCAGAGACAATGAGCAGTTCTTC. This sequence encodes CASGLWAASRDNEQFF. Full variable domain (missing parts from reference TRBV12-5 and TRBJ2-1): DARVTQTPRHKVTEMGQEVTMRCQPILGHNTVFWYRQTMMQGLELLAYFRNRAPLDDSGMPKDRFSAEMPDATLATLKIQPSEPRDSAVYFCASGLWAASRDNEQFFGPGTRLTVL.

The chain employs TRBV6-2 or TRBV6-3 and TRBJ1-1, with no clear D. The V end lost 0 bases, the J end lost 3 bases, and 5 bases lay between the germline ends. The CDR3 is 13 amino acids. Looked up from germline, CDR1 is MNHEY and CDR2 is SVGEGT. CDR3 in amino acids: CASSYSRDTEAFF. The CDR3 nucleotides are TGTGCCAGCAGTTACTCGAGGGACACTGAAGCTTTCTTT.

This clonotype was recorded a few times. The chain is built from TRBV7-2 and TRBJ1-2; D unclear. Trimming shortened V by 3 bases and J by 4 bases, and 15 bases separated the two germline ends. The CDR3 spans 15 residues. In germline, CDR1 is SGHTA, CDR2 FQGNSA. As DNA, the CDR3 is TGTGCCAGCAGCTTTCCCCGGGGTAGGAGCTATGGCTACACCTTC. Amino acid sequence: CASSFPRGRSYGYTF. Complete variable domain (other parts from reference TRBV7-2 and TRBJ1-2): GAGVSQSPSNKVTEKGKDVELRCDPISGHTALYWYRQSLGQGLEFLIYFQGNSAPDKSGLPSDRFSAERTGGSVSTLTIQRTQQEDSAVYLCASSFPRGRSYGYTFGSGTRLTVV.

A few counts support this clonotype. The rearrangement links TRBV20-1 to TRBJ2-3, with D uncertain. Germline CDR1 reads DFQATT; CDR2 reads SNEGSKA (reference sequence). V gave up 5 bases and J gave up 2 bases, with 11 bases separating them. This CDR3 has 13 amino acids. For the CDR3, the DNA is TGCAGTGCTCTCGCTGCCGACACAGATACGCAGTATTTT. It specifies CSALAADTDTQYF.

V usage is TRBV7-8 and J usage is TRBJ2-2; D tentatively reads TRBD1 or TRBD2 (5 bases each). Germline V gene data show CDR1 as SGHVS and CDR2 as FQNEAQ. V lost 1 base to trimming and J lost 3 bases, with 12 bases between them. This CDR3 comprises 16 residues. The CDR3 is CASSLVLGPDTGELFF. The CDR3, as DNA: TGTGCCAGCAGCTTAGTTTTGGGACCAGACACCGGGGAGCTGTTTTTT.

This clonotype was observed many times. The chain recombines TRBV10-3 with TRBJ2-7; D remains unclear. The germline V gene encodes CDR1 ENHRY and CDR2 SYGVKD. The CDR3 consists of 11 residues. Between the trimmed V and J ends, which lost 7 bases and 0 bases, there was a span of 4 bases. CDR3 bases: TGTGCCATCAAAGGCTCCTACGAGCAGTACTTC. It encodes CAIKGSYEQYF.

A few counts support this clonotype. This chain links TRBV5-1 with TRBJ2-5; 7 positions match TRBD2. The ends lost 7 bases at V and 0 bases at J; junction bases unmatched: 12. CDR3 length equals 16 residues. Per germline, CDR1 SGHRS and CDR2 YFSETQ. CDR3 coding DNA: TGCGCCAGCTCCAGCGGGAATACGATAGACCAAGAGACCCAGTACTTC. It codes for CASSSGNTIDQETQYF.

V is TRBV7-9 and J is TRBJ2-7; D uncertain. CDR1 and CDR2 from the germline V gene are SEHNR and FQNEAQ (reference sequence). The V gene lost 3 bases and the J gene lost 6 bases, with 6 bases spanning the gap. The CDR3 runs to 11 residues. The CDR3 region has the DNA TGTGCCAGCAGCTTCTATGTCGAGCAGTACTTC. The encoded protein is CASSFYVEQYF.

This clonotype was counted only a few times. The rearrangement joins TRBV18 to TRBJ2-2, with D perhaps matching TRBD1 (6 bases). The CDR3 runs 19 residues. V lost 3 bases and J 4 bases, leaving 24 bases between the germline ends. CDR1 KGHSH and CDR2 LQKENI come from the germline V gene. The chain's CDR3 is CASSPVSTGRPSGTGELFF. CDR3 bases: TGTGCCAGCTCACCGGTTAGCACAGGGCGCCCGAGCGGCACCGGGGAGCTGTTTTTT. The full variable domain, rest sourced from reference TRBV18 and TRBJ2-2, is NAGVMQNPRHLVRRRGQEARLRCSPMKGHSHVYWYRQLPEEGLKFMVYLQKENIIDESGMPKERFSAEFPKEGPSILRIQQVVRGDSAAYFCASSPVSTGRPSGTGELFFGEGSRLTVL.

This clonotype was seen repeatedly, ten times or more. J is TRBJ1-6 and V is TRBV15, with D perhaps matching TRBD1 (5 bases). Germline loops: CDR1 LNHNV, CDR2 YYDKDF (reference sequence). This CDR3 comprises 14 residues. V lost 5 bases and J lost 7, with 12 bases in between. CDR3: CATSDRGSNSPLHF. The CDR3 region has the DNA TGTGCCACCAGCGACCGGGGGTCAAATTCACCCCTCCACTTT.

This clonotype was detected a few times. This chain joins TRBV5-1 and TRBJ2-2, with TRBD1 matching 7 bases. CDR3 length: 17 residues. Germline lookup yields CDR1 SGHRS and CDR2 YFSETQ. The ends lost 0 bases at V and 5 bases at J; junction bases unmatched: 10. The DNA of the CDR3 is TGCGCCAGCAGCTTGGCGCCCAGGGGGAGTCTTACCGGGGAGCTGTTTTTT. Translating gives CASSLAPRGSLTGELFF.

V is TRBV6-2 or TRBV6-3 and J is TRBJ1-1, with 7 bases that match TRBD1. The CDR3 contains 14 residues. V trimming: 6 bases; J trimming: 5 bases; junction bases outside the gene matches: 9. The germline V gene encodes CDR1 MNHEY and CDR2 SVGEGT. CDR3 protein: CASRRTGEGTEAFF. The CDR3 DNA reads TGTGCCAGCAGGAGAACAGGGGAAGGTACTGAAGCTTTCTTT.

V is TRBV27 and J is TRBJ1-2; D is possibly TRBD1 (5 bases). Trimming removed 6 bases at V and 7 bases at J, with 21 bases between. Germline V gene data show CDR1 as MNHEY and CDR2 as SMNVEV (reference sequence). This CDR3 is built from 15 residues. CDR3 residues: CASRPSWRGAGGYTF. CDR3 coding DNA: TGTGCCAGCAGACCATCTTGGAGGGGAGCCGGTGGCTACACCTTC.

This clonotype was observed many times. The chain recombines TRBV29-1 with TRBJ2-7, with TRBD2 as a possible D gene (5 bases). Trimming removed 5 bases at V and 5 bases at J, with 13 bases between. Germline V CDR1 and CDR2: SQVTM, ANQGSEA. This CDR3 comprises 12 residues. Here the CDR3 reads CSVKSRRNEQYF. Written as DNA, the CDR3 is TGCAGCGTTAAGAGTAGGAGGAACGAGCAGTACTTC.

CDR3 nucleotides: TGTGCCAGCTCCCCGGGGGAGAACAATGAGCAGTTCTTC. It is translated as CASSPGENNEQFF. The chain carries TRBV18 and TRBJ2-1; D perhaps matches TRBD2 (6 bases). The V end was cut by 6 bases, the J end by 5 bases, with 11 bases between. The CDR3 has 13 amino acids. Germline V lookup: CDR1 KGHSH, CDR2 LQKENI.

Here the CDR3 reads CASSEDREGGTEAFF. The CDR3, as DNA: TGTGCCAGCAGTGAAGACAGGGAGGGTGGGACTGAAGCTTTCTTT. The chain carries TRBV2 and TRBJ1-1; maybe TRBD1 (6 bases). Germline CDR1 and CDR2: SNHLY and FYNNEI. Trimming took off 1 base at V and 5 bases at J, with 14 bases between the two ends. The CDR3 runs 15 residues.

The chain links TRBV7-9 to TRBJ1-1; D call uncertain. There are 11 residues in the CDR3. Trimming shortened V by 3 bases and J by 7 bases, and 6 bases separated the two germline ends. CDR1 and CDR2 from the germline V gene are SEHNR and FQNEAQ (reference sequence). CDR3 sequence: CASSLGHEAFF. CDR3 bases: TGTGCCAGCAGCTTGGGTCATGAAGCTTTCTTT.

V and J are TRBV20-1 and TRBJ2-4; D call uncertain. Germline V gives CDR1 DFQATT, CDR2 SNEGSKA (reference sequence). This CDR3 contains 13 residues. V was trimmed by 5 bases and J by 0 bases, leaving 8 bases between them. The CDR3 loop reads CSAVQRAKNIQYF. The CDR3 DNA sequence: TGCAGTGCTGTACAGAGAGCCAAAAACATTCAGTACTTC.

The J gene is TRBJ2-1, the V gene TRBV4-1, with D uncertain. Germline V gives CDR1 MGHRA, CDR2 YSYEKL. The V and J ends lost 0 bases and 5 bases respectively, with 5 bases between them. The CDR3 has 13 amino acids. As DNA, the CDR3 is TGCGCCAGCAGCCAAGATCAACACAATGAGCAGTTCTTC. Its translation is CASSQDQHNEQFF.

The V and J genes are TRBV12-3 or TRBV12-4 and TRBJ1-4; 7 bases map to TRBD1. The CDR3 runs to 14 residues. V dropped 6 bases and J dropped 4; count of bases not matched to a gene: 5. As DNA, the CDR3 is TGTGCCAGCAGACCCGACAGGGATAATGAAAAACTGTTTTTT. Translation gives CASRPDRDNEKLFF.

In its sample, this clonotype was seen many times. V is TRBV29-1 and J is TRBJ2-3; D remains unclear. The length of the CDR3 is 14 residues. CDR1 and CDR2 from the germline V gene are SQVTM and ANQGSEA. The V and J ends lost 6 bases and 2 bases respectively, with 15 bases between them. The CDR3 loop is CSVQTSGVTDTQYF. DNA for the CDR3: TGCAGCGTCCAGACGTCCGGTGTCACAGATACGCAGTATTTT.

The chain carries TRBV27 and TRBJ2-3, with 7 bases fitting TRBD2. Trimming cost V 6 bases and J 5 bases; bases outside gene matches: 2. Germline-derived CDR1 and CDR2 are MNHEY and SMNVEV (reference sequence). This CDR3 is built from 12 residues. In DNA, the CDR3 is TGTGCCAGCAGCATAGCGGGAGATACGCAGTATTTT. This encodes CASSIAGDTQYF.

This clonotype was detected only a few times. The chain joins TRBV9 to TRBJ2-2; either TRBD1 or TRBD2 may supply D (5 bases each). The CDR3 sequence is 16 residues long. V lost 4 bases and J lost 0, with 13 bases in between. CDR1 SGDLS and CDR2 YYNGEE come from the germline V gene. The CDR3 here is CASSPRGIANTGELFF. The CDR3 nucleotides read TGTGCCAGCAGCCCCCGGGGCATAGCGAACACCGGGGAGCTGTTTTTT.

CDR3 coding DNA: TGTGCCAGCAGCCACCAACAGGGTGAGCAGTTCTTC. Amino acid sequence: CASSHQQGEQFF. V is TRBV7-6 and J is TRBJ2-1; D may be TRBD1 (6 bases). V gave up 5 bases and J gave up 9 bases, with 11 bases separating them. Germline CDR1 reads SGHVS; CDR2 reads FNYEAQ. The CDR3 consists of 12 residues.

The genes are TRBV11-1 and TRBJ2-7, with 7 bases identical to TRBD2. The CDR3 consists of 12 residues. Germline CDR1 SGHAT, CDR2 FQDESV (reference sequence). V gave up 8 bases and J gave up 5 bases; unmatched junction bases: 6. This CDR3 is CASSMGGNEQYF. CDR3 DNA: TGTGCCAGCTCAATGGGAGGGAACGAGCAGTACTTC.

A few counts support this clonotype. V gene TRBV19 combines with J gene TRBJ1-1; D is possibly TRBD1 (6 bases). In germline, CDR1 is LNHDA, CDR2 SQIVND (reference sequence). The V end was cut by 6 bases, the J end by 4 bases, with 12 bases between. This CDR3 is built from 13 residues. This CDR3 is CASSLQGPTEAFF. CDR3 DNA sequence: TGTGCCAGTAGCTTACAGGGTCCCACTGAAGCTTTCTTT. Looking up the rest from reference TRBV19 and TRBJ1-1 gives the full variable domain: DGGITQSPKYLFRKEGQNVTLSCEQNLNHDAMYWYRQDPGQGLRLIYYSQIVNDFQKGDIAEGYSVSREKKESFPLTVTSAQKNPTAFYLCASSLQGPTEAFFGQGTRLTVV.

This clonotype has more than one count but fewer than ten. The chain recombines TRBV25-1 with TRBJ2-1, with D perhaps TRBD2 (6 bases). Trimming removed 3 bases at V and 5 bases at J, with 14 bases between. Germline lookup yields CDR1 MGHDK and CDR2 SYGVNS. This CDR3 has 15 amino acids. The CDR3 loop is CASSEATRGNNEQFF. As DNA, the CDR3 is TGTGCCAGCAGTGAGGCGACTAGGGGTAACAATGAGCAGTTCTTC.

This clonotype came up many times. J is TRBJ2-1 and V is TRBV28; 7 nucleotides line up with TRBD2. With V trimmed by 4 bases and J by 1 base, 10 bases remained unmatched. Germline V gene lookup returns CDR1 MDHEN and CDR2 SYDVKM. CDR3 length: 17 residues. The CDR3 DNA sequence: TGTGCCAGCAGTTCCCTAACTAGCGAGCTATCCTACAATGAGCAGTTCTTC. This codes for CASSSLTSELSYNEQFF.

The gene calls are TRBV9 and TRBJ2-4; D tentatively reads TRBD1 or TRBD2 (5 bases each). The germline V gene encodes CDR1 SGDLS and CDR2 YYNGEE. Trimming removed 3 bases at V and 7 bases at J, with 14 bases between. CDR3 size: 14 residues. The CDR3 region is CASSDGTQGNIQYF. The CDR3 nucleotides are TGTGCCAGCAGCGACGGGACCCAGGGCAACATTCAGTACTTC.

The chain combines TRBV11-2 with TRBJ2-1, with unresolved D. The CDR3 totals 16 residues. Trimming cost V 0 bases and J 0 bases, with 9 bases left between them. Germline loops: CDR1 SGHAT, CDR2 FQNNGV. The CDR3 is CASSLDAPSSYNEQFF. The CDR3 coding sequence is TGTGCCAGCAGCTTAGACGCCCCGAGCTCCTACAATGAGCAGTTCTTC.